This is a list of T cell receptor beta chains from one sample in a study of siplizumab effects on memory and regulatory T cells. Clones were sequenced by immunoSEQ multiplex PCR, and TCRdb holds only the in-frame ones, with some missing. The table lists 90,000 to 130,000 clones, roughly 92% of them singletons, with 1% to 1.5% in the top ten. Sequenced: CD4+ T cells sorted from blood. Receptor source: a human donor in good health. Both conserved end residues are part of each CDR3. D genes are given only for firm matches. A row's size may be missing; if present it is once, few, many or a size class.

clone_size j_call v_call d_call cdr3_aa cdr3_nt
. TRBJ1-1 TRBV4-1 . CASSQTGQMNTEAFF TGCGCCAGCAGCCAAACAGGGCAAATGAACACTGAAGCTTTCTTT
. TRBJ2-7 TRBV18 TRBD1 CASSPVNRGLGEQYF TGTGCCAGCTCACCAGTCAACAGGGGGCTAGGAGAGCAGTACTTC
. TRBJ2-5 TRBV5-4 . CASSLPSQETQYF TGTGCCAGCAGCTTGCCTAGCCAAGAGACCCAGTACTTC
. TRBJ2-1 TRBV5-1 . CASSLIGEPYNEQFF TGCGCCAGCAGCTTAATCGGGGAGCCCTACAATGAGCAGTTCTTC
. TRBJ1-5 TRBV18 TRBD1 CASQPGQGNQPQHF TGTGCCAGCCAACCGGGACAGGGCAATCAGCCCCAGCATTTT
. TRBJ2-7 TRBV5-8 . CASSTSGRGEQYF TGTGCCAGCAGTACTTCCGGACGGGGCGAGCAGTACTTC
. TRBJ2-7 TRBV7-9 . CASSFVGAGNEQYF TGTGCCAGCAGCTTCGTTGGGGCAGGGAACGAGCAGTACTTC
. TRBJ1-6 TRBV6-4 . CASRAGSSYNSPLHF TGTGCCAGCAGAGCAGGGAGCTCCTATAATTCACCCCTCCACTTT
. TRBJ2-7 TRBV7-7 . CASSLHPSRNYEQYF TGTGCTAGCAGCCTACATCCCAGCAGGAACTACGAGCAGTACTTC
. TRBJ2-1 TRBV6-5 TRBD2 CASSYSGSGSPDEQFF TGTGCCAGCAGTTACTCAGGTAGCGGGAGTCCCGATGAGCAGTTCTTC
. TRBJ1-1 TRBV21-1 . CASSNGGHFAFF TGTGCCAGCAGCAACGGAGGACATTTTGCTTTCTTT
. TRBJ2-1 TRBV19 . CASKQHNEQFF TGTGCCAGTAAACAGCACAATGAGCAGTTCTTC
. TRBJ2-3 TRBV6-5 TRBD2 CASSSTSGFTDTQYF TGTGCCAGCAGTTCCACTAGCGGGTTTACAGATACGCAGTATTTT
. TRBJ1-1 TRBV27 . CASSFLANTEAFF TGTGCCAGCAGTTTCTTGGCGAACACTGAAGCTTTCTTT
. TRBJ1-2 TRBV9 . CASSVGIGAGYGYTF TGTGCCAGCAGCGTAGGAATAGGGGCGGGCTATGGCTACACCTTC
. TRBJ2-1 TRBV28 TRBD2 CASHSAGAPTHEQFF TGTGCCAGCCACTCAGCGGGGGCACCGACCCATGAGCAGTTCTTC
. TRBJ2-3 TRBV30 TRBD2 CAWSVGASGVSTDTQYF TGTGCCTGGAGTGTTGGGGCTAGCGGGGTCAGCACAGATACGCAGTATTTT
. TRBJ1-2 TRBV4-2 . CASSFGSGDGYTF TGTGCCAGCAGCTTCGGGTCAGGGGATGGCTACACCTTC
. TRBJ2-7 TRBV5-1 . CASRYRTASYEQYF TGCGCCAGCAGATACCGGACGGCAAGCTACGAGCAGTACTTC
. TRBJ2-1 TRBV9 TRBD2 CASSFRPGTSGRVNEQFF TGTGCCAGCAGCTTCCGTCCCGGGACTAGCGGGAGGGTCAATGAGCAGTTCTTC
. TRBJ1-5 TRBV18 TRBD1 CASSPMTGPNQPQHF TGTGCCAGCTCACCGATGACAGGGCCGAATCAGCCCCAGCATTTT
. TRBJ1-1 TRBV14 . CASTEGSRGRTEAFF TGTGCCAGCACCGAAGGATCCCGTGGGAGGACTGAAGCTTTCTTT
. TRBJ2-5 TRBV2 . CARGGNLETQYF TGTGCCAGAGGGGGGAACCTGGAGACCCAGTACTTC
. TRBJ1-2 TRBV20-1 . CSAARDGYTF TGCAGTGCTGCCAGGGACGGCTACACCTTC
. TRBJ1-5 TRBV6-1 TRBD1 CASSTRTGNQPQHF TGTGCCAGCAGTACCCGGACAGGGAATCAGCCCCAGCATTTT
once TRBJ2-7 TRBV7-2 TRBD2 CASRLIAGVSYEQYF TGTGCCAGCAGGCTCATAGCGGGAGTTTCCTACGAGCAGTACTTC
. TRBJ2-4 TRBV2 . CASTPGAGVEDKNIQYF TGTGCCAGCACTCCGGGGGCTGGGGTTGAAGACAAAAACATTCAGTACTTC
. TRBJ1-1 TRBV5-1 . CASSLAGPNTEAFF TGCGCCAGCAGCTTGGCAGGACCGAACACTGAAGCTTTCTTT
. TRBJ2-2 TRBV9 TRBD2 CASSVGGGLNTGELFF TGTGCCAGCAGCGTAGGCGGGGGGTTGAACACCGGGGAGCTGTTTTTT
. TRBJ2-7 TRBV11-2 . CASSLLPKGRVNSYEQYF TGTGCCAGCAGCTTACTCCCGAAGGGCAGGGTGAACTCCTACGAGCAGTACTTC
. TRBJ1-1 TRBV2 . CASSTKGDGRRSTEAFF TGTGCCAGCAGTACTAAAGGGGACGGGAGGAGGAGCACTGAAGCTTTCTTT
few TRBJ1-6 TRBV6-5 TRBD1 CASRRQGASPLHF TGTGCCAGCAGACGACAGGGCGCTTCACCCCTCCACTTT
. TRBJ1-1 TRBV19 . CASSNQRGGTEAFF TGTGCCAGTAGTAACCAGAGGGGAGGCACTGAAGCTTTCTTT
. TRBJ2-7 TRBV6-5 . CASSSRLGRAGNEQYF TGTGCCAGCAGTTCCCGGTTAGGGCGGGCGGGGAACGAGCAGTACTTC
. TRBJ2-2 TRBV14 TRBD2 CASSHQRGTNTGELFF TGTGCCAGCAGCCACCAGCGGGGGACGAACACCGGGGAGCTGTTTTTT
. TRBJ2-1 TRBV9 . CASSPRGTGYNEQFF TGTGCCAGCAGCCCAAGGGGGACGGGCTACAATGAGCAGTTCTTC
. TRBJ1-1 TRBV5-1 . CASSLGQEATEAFF TGCGCCAGCAGCTTGGGGCAGGAGGCCACTGAAGCTTTCTTT
. TRBJ1-6 TRBV18 . CASSPPGSSYNSPLHF TGTGCCAGCTCCCCACCCGGGAGCTCCTATAATTCACCCCTCCACTTT
. TRBJ2-7 TRBV5-5 TRBD2 CASSLFAGVLYEQYF TGTGCCAGCAGCTTGTTTGCGGGGGTCTTATACGAGCAGTACTTC
. TRBJ2-1 TRBV6-6 . CASNHLGLGGNEQFF TGTGCCAGCAACCACCTCGGGCTAGGCGGTAATGAGCAGTTCTTC
once TRBJ1-1 TRBV5-1 . CASSATGPRDTEAFF TGCGCCAGCAGCGCAACCGGGCCCCGGGATACTGAAGCTTTCTTT
. TRBJ2-3 TRBV6-5 TRBD1 CASSYMDRPTDTQYF TGTGCCAGCAGTTACATGGACAGGCCCACAGATACGCAGTATTTT
. TRBJ2-3 TRBV5-1 . CASSFPGRDTQYF TGCGCCAGCAGCTTTCCAGGCCGCGATACGCAGTATTTT
. TRBJ1-1 TRBV21-1 . CASSKVDRRWNTEAFF TGTGCCAGCAGCAAAGTGGATCGGAGGTGGAACACTGAAGCTTTCTTT
. TRBJ1-2 TRBV6-6 . CASRPTWGLYGDGYTF TGTGCCAGCAGGCCCACCTGGGGGCTCTACGGGGATGGCTACACCTTC
once TRBJ2-5 TRBV4-1 TRBD1 CASSQWGQQQETQYF TGCGCCAGCAGCCAATGGGGACAGCAACAAGAGACCCAGTACTTC
. TRBJ1-5 TRBV18 . CASSPPAGGVNQPQHF TGTGCCAGCTCACCACCAGCGGGGGGGGTCAATCAGCCCCAGCATTTT
. TRBJ2-1 TRBV6-1 . CASSELGGNRANEQFF TGTGCCAGCAGTGAACTAGGGGGAAATCGAGCCAATGAGCAGTTCTTC
. TRBJ2-7 TRBV2 . CASSGGQGHHEQYF TGTGCCAGCTCGGGAGGACAGGGACATCACGAGCAGTACTTC
. TRBJ1-1 TRBV6-1 . CASNPVRDIHEAFF TGTGCCAGCAACCCGGTCCGGGACATTCATGAAGCTTTCTTT
. TRBJ2-7 TRBV7-6 . CASSLRSGEQYF TGTGCCAGCAGCTTACGAAGCGGCGAGCAGTACTTC